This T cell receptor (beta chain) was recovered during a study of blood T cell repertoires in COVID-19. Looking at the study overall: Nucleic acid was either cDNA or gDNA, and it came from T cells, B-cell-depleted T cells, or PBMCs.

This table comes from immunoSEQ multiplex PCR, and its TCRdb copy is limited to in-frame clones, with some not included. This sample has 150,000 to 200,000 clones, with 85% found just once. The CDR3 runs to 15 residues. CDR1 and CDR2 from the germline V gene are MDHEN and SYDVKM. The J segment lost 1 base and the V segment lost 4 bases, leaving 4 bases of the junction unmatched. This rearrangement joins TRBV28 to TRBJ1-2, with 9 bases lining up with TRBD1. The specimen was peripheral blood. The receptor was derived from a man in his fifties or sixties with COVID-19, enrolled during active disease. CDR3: CASSSGTGFNYGYTF. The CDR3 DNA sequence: TGTGCCAGCAGTTCCGGGACAGGGTTTAACTATGGCTACACCTTC.